The T cell receptor (beta chain) described here comes from a study of blood T cells in healthy people across ages. Findings of the study overall: Comparison with aged donors showed that long-lived donors had more naive CD4+ cells and higher diversity. A roughly linear fall in TCR beta diversity per million T cells was seen with increasing age.

Looked up from germline, CDR1 is MNHEY and CDR2 is SVGAGI. The CDR3 covers 12 residues. V lost 7 bases to trimming and J lost 6 bases, with 12 bases between them. Through a sample-barcoded 5' primer and a J-beta primer mix, a second PCR was run for 7 to 11 cycles. TCRdb recomputed calls from the 5' RACE reads with MiXCR, one row per CDR3 protein. The sample lists some 900,000 distinct CDR3 sequences, 40% to 60% occurring once. Isolated per sample were at least 6 million PBMCs. On this clonotype itself: Antigen specificity is unknown.

This receptor was taken from a young man in good health. Input material: blood. The rearrangement joins TRBV6-5 to TRBJ1-1; a possible D gene is TRBD1 (6 bases). The CDR3 is CASKLGGSEAFF. CDR3 DNA sequence: TGTGCCAGCAAACTAGGGGGTTCTGAAGCTTTCTTT.